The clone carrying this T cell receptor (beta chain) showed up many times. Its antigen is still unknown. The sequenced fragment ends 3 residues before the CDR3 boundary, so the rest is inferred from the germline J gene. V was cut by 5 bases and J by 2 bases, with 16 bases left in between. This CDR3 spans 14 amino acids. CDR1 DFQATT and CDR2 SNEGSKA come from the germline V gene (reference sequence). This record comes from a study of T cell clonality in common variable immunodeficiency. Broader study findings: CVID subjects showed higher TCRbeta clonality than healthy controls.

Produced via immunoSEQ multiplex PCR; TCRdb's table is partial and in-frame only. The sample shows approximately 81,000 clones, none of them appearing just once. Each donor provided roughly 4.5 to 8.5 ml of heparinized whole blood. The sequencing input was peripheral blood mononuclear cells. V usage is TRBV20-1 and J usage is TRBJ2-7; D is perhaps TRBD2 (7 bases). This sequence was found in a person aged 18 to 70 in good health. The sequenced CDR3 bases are TGCAGTGCTGGGCCCGGGGGGCCCACCTACGAG. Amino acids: CSAGPGGPTYE. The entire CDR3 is CSAGPGGPTYEQYF.